A selection of T cell receptor beta chains follows, all from one sample in a study of radiation and T cells in renal cell carcinoma. Assay: immunoSEQ multiplex PCR; the TCRdb copy retains only in-frame clones and omits some. The sample holds roughly 60,000 clones; roughly four fifths are singletons and the top ten take under 7%. Sample: blood, taken from a patient whose treatment included radiotherapy and nephrectomy. The receptors were sampled from a man in his 60s with renal cell carcinoma. Both conserved end residues are part of each CDR3. Each record gives: V gene, D gene, clone size, J gene, CDR3 DNA, CDR3 protein. The D gene is left open where the match is weak. Clone size is not always given. Where it is, it says once, few, many or a class for expanded clones.

TRBV13	TRBD2	NA	TRBJ2-1	TGTGCCAGCAGCTTAGGTTCTACTAGCGGGAGTAATGAGCAGTTCTTC	CASSLGSTSGSNEQFF
TRBV5-1	TRBD1	NA	TRBJ2-5	TGCGCCAGCAGCAGCACAGGGGGCGGGCGCGAGACCCAGTACTTC	CASSSTGGGRETQYF
TRBV6-4	NA	NA	TRBJ1-4	TGTGCCAGCAGTGACTTTCCTAAGGCAGGCTCCTCAACCAAGGAAGGCGATGAAAAACTGTTTTTT	CASSDFPKAGSSTKEGDEKLFF
TRBV2	TRBD1	once	TRBJ1-2	TGTGCCAGCAGAACACCGGGACAGGGCCTTAATGGCTACACCTTC	CASRTPGQGLNGYTF
TRBV27	NA	NA	TRBJ1-1	TGTGCCAGCAGTTTATTCGGCAGGGCAGGTCACACTGAAGCTTTCTTT	CASSLFGRAGHTEAFF
TRBV27	TRBD1	NA	TRBJ1-2	TGTGCCAGCGGGACAGGGGGCCGGGGCTACACCTTC	CASGTGGRGYTF
TRBV4-2	TRBD2	NA	TRBJ2-3	TGTGCCAGCAGCCAAGATTTAGGTAGCGGGAGCCTCACAGATACGCAGTATTTT	CASSQDLGSGSLTDTQYF
TRBV11-2	NA	NA	TRBJ2-5	TGTGCCAGCAGCTCAGGGGACCAAGAGACCCAGTACTTC	CASSSGDQETQYF
TRBV11-2	NA	NA	TRBJ1-1	TGTGCCAGCAGCTTATTGTCAGAGAGGACTGAAGCTTTCTTT	CASSLLSERTEAFF
TRBV30	NA	NA	TRBJ2-3	TGTGCCTGGAGTCAGGGTAGCGGAGATACGCAGTATTTT	CAWSQGSGDTQYF
TRBV10-3	TRBD2	once	TRBJ2-2	TGTGCCATCAGTGAAGTTAGCGGGGGGGATGCCGGGGAGCTGTTTTTT	CAISEVSGGDAGELFF
TRBV19	NA	NA	TRBJ1-1	TGTGCCAGTAGTATAGTAGGGGGCACTGAAGCTTTCTTT	CASSIVGGTEAFF
TRBV5-8	TRBD1	NA	TRBJ2-4	TGTGCCAGCAGCTTACAGGGGGTTGGGGCCGAAAACATTCAGTACTTC	CASSLQGVGAENIQYF
TRBV4-2	NA	NA	TRBJ1-4	TGTGCCAGCAGCCAAGTTACAGCGATTGAAAAACTGTTTTTT	CASSQVTAIEKLFF
TRBV6-1	NA	few	TRBJ1-1	TGTGCCAGCAGACAGGCTATTGAAGCTTTCTTT	CASRQAIEAFF
TRBV28	NA	NA	TRBJ2-2	TGTGCCAGCCTTGGCAGGGTGGGCACCGGGGAGCTGTTTTTT	CASLGRVGTGELFF
TRBV2	TRBD1	NA	TRBJ1-4	TGTGCCAGCAGTCTTACAGGGGGCGGCGTTGAAAAACTGTTTTTT	CASSLTGGGVEKLFF
TRBV7-2	NA	NA	TRBJ2-3	TGTGCCAGCAGCTCCCGTACCGCAGATACGCAGTATTTT	CASSSRTADTQYF
TRBV7-9	NA	NA	TRBJ1-5	TGTGCCAGCAGTTCCTGGGTAGGGGGAGGAAGCAATCAGCCCCAGCATTTT	CASSSWVGGGSNQPQHF
TRBV11-3	NA	NA	TRBJ2-5	TGTGCCAGCAGCTTAGAGCGGTGGGGGACCCAGCACTTC	CASSLERWGTQHF
TRBV19	NA	NA	TRBJ1-1	TGTGCCAGTAGCTACGGAGGGACTAAAAACACTGAAGCTTTCTTT	CASSYGGTKNTEAFF
TRBV29-1	NA	NA	TRBJ1-4	TGCAGCGTTGAAGAGGCGGGGGAGAATGAAAAACTGTTTTTT	CSVEEAGENEKLFF
TRBV5-1	NA	NA	TRBJ2-7	TGCGCCAGCAGAGCTCAGGGCGACTCCTACGAGCAGTACTTC	CASRAQGDSYEQYF